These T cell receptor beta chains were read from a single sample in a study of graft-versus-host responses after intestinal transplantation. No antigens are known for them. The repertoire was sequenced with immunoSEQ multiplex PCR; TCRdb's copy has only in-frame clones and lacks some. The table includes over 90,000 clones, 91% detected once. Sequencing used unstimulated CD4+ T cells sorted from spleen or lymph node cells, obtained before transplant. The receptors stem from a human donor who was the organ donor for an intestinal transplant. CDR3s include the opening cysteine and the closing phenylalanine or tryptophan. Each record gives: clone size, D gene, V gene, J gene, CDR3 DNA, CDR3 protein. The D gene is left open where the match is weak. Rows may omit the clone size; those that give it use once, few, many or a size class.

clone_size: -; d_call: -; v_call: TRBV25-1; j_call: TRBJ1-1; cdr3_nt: TGTGCCAGCATCGGGGTCTTCAACACTGAAGCTTTCTTT; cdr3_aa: CASIGVFNTEAFF
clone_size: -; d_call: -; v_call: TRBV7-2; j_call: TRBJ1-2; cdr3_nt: TGTGCCAGCAGCTTAGGTGGCGGCTACACCTTC; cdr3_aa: CASSLGGGYTF
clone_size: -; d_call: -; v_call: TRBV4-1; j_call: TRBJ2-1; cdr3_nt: TGCGCCAGCAGCCAATGGAGGAGACTACAGAGCTCCTACAATGAGCAGTTCTTC; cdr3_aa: CASSQWRRLQSSYNEQFF
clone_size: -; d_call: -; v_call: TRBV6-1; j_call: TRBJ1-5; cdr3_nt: TGTGCCAGCAGTGTTGCTCCGGGTGGCAATCAGCCCCAGCATTTT; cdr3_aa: CASSVAPGGNQPQHF
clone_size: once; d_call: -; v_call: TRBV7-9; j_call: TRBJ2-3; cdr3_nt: TGTGCCAGCAGCTTAGTCTCAGATACGCAGTATTTT; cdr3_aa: CASSLVSDTQYF
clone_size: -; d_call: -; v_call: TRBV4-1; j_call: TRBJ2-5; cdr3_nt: TGCGCCAGCAGCCAGGCTCAGGGGAAAGAGACCCAGTACTTC; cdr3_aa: CASSQAQGKETQYF
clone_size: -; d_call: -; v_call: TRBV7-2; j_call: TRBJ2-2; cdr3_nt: TGTGCCAGCAGCCGACTAGTCCCCGGGGAGCTGTTTTTT; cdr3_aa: CASSRLVPGELFF
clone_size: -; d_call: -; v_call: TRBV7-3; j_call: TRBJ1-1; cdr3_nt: TGTGCCAGCAGCTTAGCGGGGTCCATGAACACTGAAGCTTTCTTT; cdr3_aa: CASSLAGSMNTEAFF
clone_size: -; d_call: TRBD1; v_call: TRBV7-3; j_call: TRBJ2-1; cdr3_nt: TGTGCCAGCAGCTTCGACAGGGGGCGGGAGCAGTTCTTC; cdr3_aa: CASSFDRGREQFF
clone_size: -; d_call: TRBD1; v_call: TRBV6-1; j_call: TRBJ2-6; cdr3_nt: TGTGCCAGCAGGGACAGGGTCTCTGGGGCCAACGTCCTGACTTTC; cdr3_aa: CASRDRVSGANVLTF
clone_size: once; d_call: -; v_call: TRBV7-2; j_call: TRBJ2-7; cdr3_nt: TGTGCCAGCAGCCCCGGCTACGAGCAGTACTTC; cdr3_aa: CASSPGYEQYF
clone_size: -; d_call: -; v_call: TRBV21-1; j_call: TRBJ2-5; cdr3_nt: TGTGCCAGCGCACCCACGGGCGGGGGTGGAGAGACCCAGTACTTC; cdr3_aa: CASAPTGGGGETQYF
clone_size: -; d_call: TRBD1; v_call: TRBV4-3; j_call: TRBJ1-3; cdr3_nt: TGCGCCAGCAGCCAACGAACAGGGGGCGAGGGAAACACCATATATTTT; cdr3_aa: CASSQRTGGEGNTIYF
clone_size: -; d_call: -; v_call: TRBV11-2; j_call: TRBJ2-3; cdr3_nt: TGTGCCAGCAGCTTAGGAACGGGGTCCTCGTCGTTT; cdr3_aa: CASSLGTGSSSF
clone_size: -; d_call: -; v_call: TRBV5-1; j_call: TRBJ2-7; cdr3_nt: TGCGCCAGCAGCTTGGCGGGGACCTACGAGCAGTACTTC; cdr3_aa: CASSLAGTYEQYF
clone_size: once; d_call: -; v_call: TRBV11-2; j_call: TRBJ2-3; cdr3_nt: TGTGCCAGCAGCTTAGCTGGCGGGATGACAGATACGCAGTATTTT; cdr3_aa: CASSLAGGMTDTQYF
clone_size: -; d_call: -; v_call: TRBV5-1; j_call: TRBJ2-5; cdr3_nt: TGCGCCAGCAGCTTAGGGGTTCAAGAGACCCAGTACTTC; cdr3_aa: CASSLGVQETQYF
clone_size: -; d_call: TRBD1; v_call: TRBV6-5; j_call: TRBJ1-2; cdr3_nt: TGTGCCAGCAGTAACACGGGACAGGGGAGACGAGGCTACACCTTC; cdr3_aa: CASSNTGQGRRGYTF
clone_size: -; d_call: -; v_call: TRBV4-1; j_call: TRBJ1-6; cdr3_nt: TGCGCCAGCAGCTTCCCCCTCAATTCACCCCTCCACTTT; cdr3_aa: CASSFPLNSPLHF
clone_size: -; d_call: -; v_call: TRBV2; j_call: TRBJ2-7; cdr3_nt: TGTGCCAGCAAGGCAGGGGCTGACGAGCAGTACTTC; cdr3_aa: CASKAGADEQYF
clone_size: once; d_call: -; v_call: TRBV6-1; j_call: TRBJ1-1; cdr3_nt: TGTGCCAGCAGGGTCAGATTGAACACTGAAGCTTTCTTT; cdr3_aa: CASRVRLNTEAFF
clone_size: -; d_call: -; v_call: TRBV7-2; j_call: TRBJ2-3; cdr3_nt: TGTGCCAGCAGCCCTTCTCGCACAGATACGCAGTATTTT; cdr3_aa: CASSPSRTDTQYF
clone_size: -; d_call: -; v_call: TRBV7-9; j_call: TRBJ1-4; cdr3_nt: TGTGCCAGCAGCTCCTCGGACAACCTGGCTAATGAAAAACTGTTTTTT; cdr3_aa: CASSSSDNLANEKLFF
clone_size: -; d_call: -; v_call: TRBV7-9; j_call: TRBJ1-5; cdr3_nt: TGTGCCAGCAGCCGAGTGATTTCGAGCGATTATAGCAATCAGCCCCAGCATTTT; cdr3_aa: CASSRVISSDYSNQPQHF
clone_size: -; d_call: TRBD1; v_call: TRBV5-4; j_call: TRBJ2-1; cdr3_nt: TGTGCCAGCAGCTCCCCGGGACAGGCCAATGAGCAGTTCTTC; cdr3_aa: CASSSPGQANEQFF
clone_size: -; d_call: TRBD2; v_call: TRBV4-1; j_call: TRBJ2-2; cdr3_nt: TGCGCCAGCAGACGAACTAGCGGGGGAAAAAACGGGGAGCTGTTTTTT; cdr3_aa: CASRRTSGGKNGELFF
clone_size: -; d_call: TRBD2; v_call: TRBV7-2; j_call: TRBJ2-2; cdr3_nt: TGTGCCAGCAGCTCGACTAGCGGGGGGGCCGGGGAGCTGTTTTTT; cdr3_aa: CASSSTSGGAGELFF
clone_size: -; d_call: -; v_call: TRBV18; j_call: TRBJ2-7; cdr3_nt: TGTGCCAGCTCCAGGCGACCTATGAGCTACGAGCAGTACTTC; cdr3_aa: CASSRRPMSYEQYF
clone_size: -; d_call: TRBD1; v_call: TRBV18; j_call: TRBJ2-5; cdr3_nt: TGTGCCAGCTCACCTTCGGGACAGGGGGTCCAAGAGACCCAGTACTTC; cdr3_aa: CASSPSGQGVQETQYF
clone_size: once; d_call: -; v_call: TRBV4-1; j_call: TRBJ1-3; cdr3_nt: TGCGCCACCTCGGGGATCTCTGGAAACACCATATATTTT; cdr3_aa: CATSGISGNTIYF
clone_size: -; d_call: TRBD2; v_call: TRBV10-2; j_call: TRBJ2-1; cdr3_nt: TGCGCCAGCAGATCGCCCGGGACTAGCGTTAATGAGCAGTTCTTC; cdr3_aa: CASRSPGTSVNEQFF
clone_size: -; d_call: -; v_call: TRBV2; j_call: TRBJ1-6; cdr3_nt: TGTGCCAGCAGCGAGGCGGGCTCCTATAATTCACCCCTCCACTTT; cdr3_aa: CASSEAGSYNSPLHF
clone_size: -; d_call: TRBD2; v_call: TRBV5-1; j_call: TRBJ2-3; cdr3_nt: TGCGCCAGCAGCCCTAGCGGGGGGGGGACAGATACGCAGTATTTT; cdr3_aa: CASSPSGGGTDTQYF
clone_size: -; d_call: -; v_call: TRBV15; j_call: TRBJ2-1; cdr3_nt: TGTGCCACCAGCAGAGTTATTGCGGAGCATTACAATGAGCAGTTCTTC; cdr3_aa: CATSRVIAEHYNEQFF
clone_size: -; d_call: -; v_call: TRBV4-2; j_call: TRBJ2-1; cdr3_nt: TGTGCCAGCAGCCAAGATTCGGGCGGGGCCGGAGGTGAGCAGTTCTTC; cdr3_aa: CASSQDSGGAGGEQFF
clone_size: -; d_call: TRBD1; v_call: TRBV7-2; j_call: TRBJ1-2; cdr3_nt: TGTGCCAGCAGCTCGGGACAGTTGGGCTACACCTTC; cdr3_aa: CASSSGQLGYTF
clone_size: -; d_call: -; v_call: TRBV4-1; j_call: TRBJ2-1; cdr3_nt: TGCGCCAGCAGCCAGAAGCCCCCAGGGGTACAGAGCAATGAGCAGTTCTTC; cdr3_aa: CASSQKPPGVQSNEQFF
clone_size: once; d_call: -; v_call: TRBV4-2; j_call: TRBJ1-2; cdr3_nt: TGTGCCAGCAGCCAAGATGGCTCCAGGGTAAGCGGCTACACCTTC; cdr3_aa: CASSQDGSRVSGYTF
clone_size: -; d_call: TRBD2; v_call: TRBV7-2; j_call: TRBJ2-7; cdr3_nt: TGTGCCAGCAGCTTAGTTGGGGGACTAGCGGCCTACGAGCAGTACTTC; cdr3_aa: CASSLVGGLAAYEQYF